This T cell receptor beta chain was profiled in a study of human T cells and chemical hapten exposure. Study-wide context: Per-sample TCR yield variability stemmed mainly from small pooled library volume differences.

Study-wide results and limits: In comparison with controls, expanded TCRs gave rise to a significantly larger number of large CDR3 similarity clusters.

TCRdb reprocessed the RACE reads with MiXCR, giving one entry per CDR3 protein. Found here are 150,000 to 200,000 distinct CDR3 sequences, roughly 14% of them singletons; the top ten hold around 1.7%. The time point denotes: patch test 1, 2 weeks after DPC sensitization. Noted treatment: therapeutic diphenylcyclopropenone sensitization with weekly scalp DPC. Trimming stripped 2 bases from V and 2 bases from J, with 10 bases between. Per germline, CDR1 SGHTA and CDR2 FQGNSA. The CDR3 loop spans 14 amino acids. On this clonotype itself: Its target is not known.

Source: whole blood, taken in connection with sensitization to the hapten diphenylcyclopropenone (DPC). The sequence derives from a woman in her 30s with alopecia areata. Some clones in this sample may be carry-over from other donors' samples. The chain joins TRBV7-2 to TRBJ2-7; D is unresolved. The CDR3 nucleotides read TGTGCCAGCAGCTTATCCCGGACGGCCTACGAGCAGTACTTC. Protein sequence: CASSLSRTAYEQYF.